The source of this T cell receptor (beta chain) is a study of T cell responses to AZD1222 COVID-19 vaccine. CDR3 size: 12 residues. Repertoires were generated with immunoSEQ multiplex PCR, while TCRdb's copy carries only in-frame clones and drops some. The table has tens of thousands of clones, roughly 88% seen once. V is TRBV21-1 and J is TRBJ2-1; TRBD1, the table's D call, lacks a check against the DNA. TRBV21-1 is a pseudogene. Source: peripheral blood, taken on day 0 of AZD1222 vaccination. This receptor was obtained from an adult in good health. The CDR3 DNA reads TGTGCCAGCCAGGACAGATACAATGAGCAGTTCTTC. Protein product: CASQDRYNEQFF.